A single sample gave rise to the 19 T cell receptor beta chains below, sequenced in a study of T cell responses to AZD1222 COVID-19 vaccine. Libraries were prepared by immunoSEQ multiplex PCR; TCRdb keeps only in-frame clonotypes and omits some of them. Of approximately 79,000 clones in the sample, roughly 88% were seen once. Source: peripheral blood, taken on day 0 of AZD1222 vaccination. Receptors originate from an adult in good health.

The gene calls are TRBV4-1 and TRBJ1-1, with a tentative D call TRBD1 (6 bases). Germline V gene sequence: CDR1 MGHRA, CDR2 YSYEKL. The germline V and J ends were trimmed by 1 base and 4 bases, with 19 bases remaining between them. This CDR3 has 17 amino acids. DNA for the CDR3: TGCGCCAGCAGCCAAGTAATCGGACAGCCGAGAGGCACTGAAGCTTTCTTT. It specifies CASSQVIGQPRGTEAFF.

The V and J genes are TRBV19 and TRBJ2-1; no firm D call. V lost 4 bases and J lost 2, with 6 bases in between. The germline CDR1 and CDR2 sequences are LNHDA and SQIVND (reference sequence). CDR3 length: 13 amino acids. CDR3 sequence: CASSRKTYNEQFF. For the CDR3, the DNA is TGTGCCAGTAGTAGAAAGACCTACAATGAGCAGTTCTTC.

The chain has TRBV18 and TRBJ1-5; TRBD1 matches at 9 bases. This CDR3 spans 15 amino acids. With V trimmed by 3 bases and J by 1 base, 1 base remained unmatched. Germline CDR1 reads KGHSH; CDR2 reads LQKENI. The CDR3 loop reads CASSPDRGSNQPQHF. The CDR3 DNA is TGTGCCAGCTCACCTGACAGGGGGAGCAATCAGCCCCAGCATTTT.

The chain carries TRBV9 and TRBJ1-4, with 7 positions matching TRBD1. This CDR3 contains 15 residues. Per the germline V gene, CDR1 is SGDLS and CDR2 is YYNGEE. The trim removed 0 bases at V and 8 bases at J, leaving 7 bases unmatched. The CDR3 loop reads CASSVGQGAREKLFF. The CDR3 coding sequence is TGTGCCAGCAGCGTAGGACAGGGCGCGAGAGAAAAACTGTTTTTT. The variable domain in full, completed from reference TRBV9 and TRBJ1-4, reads DSGVTQTPKHLITATGQRVTLRCSPRSGDLSVYWYQQSLDQGLQFLIQYYNGEERAKGNILERFSAQQFPDLHSELNLSSLELGDSALYFCASSVGQGAREKLFFGSGTQLSVL.

CDR3 protein: CASSQSSGSYNEQFF. The CDR3 coding sequence is TGTGCCAGCAGTCAATCGAGCGGTTCCTACAATGAGCAGTTCTTC. The J gene is TRBJ2-1, the V gene TRBV7-2, with a weak D call TRBD2 (5 bases). The CDR3 runs 15 residues. V dropped 6 bases and J dropped 1 base, with 13 bases sitting between them. Germline CDR1 reads SGHTA; CDR2 reads FQGNSA.

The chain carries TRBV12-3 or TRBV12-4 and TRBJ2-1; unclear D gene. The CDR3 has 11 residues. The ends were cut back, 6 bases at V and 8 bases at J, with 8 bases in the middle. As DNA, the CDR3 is TGTGCCAGCAGCCGAAGATATGAGCAGTTCTTC. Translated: CASSRRYEQFF.

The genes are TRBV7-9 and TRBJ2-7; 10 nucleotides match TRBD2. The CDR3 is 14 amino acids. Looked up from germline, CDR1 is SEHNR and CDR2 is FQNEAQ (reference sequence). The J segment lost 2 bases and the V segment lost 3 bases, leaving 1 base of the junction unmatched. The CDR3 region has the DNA TGTGCCAGCAGCTTGAGCGGGAGGGCCTACGAGCAGTACTTC. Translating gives CASSLSGRAYEQYF.

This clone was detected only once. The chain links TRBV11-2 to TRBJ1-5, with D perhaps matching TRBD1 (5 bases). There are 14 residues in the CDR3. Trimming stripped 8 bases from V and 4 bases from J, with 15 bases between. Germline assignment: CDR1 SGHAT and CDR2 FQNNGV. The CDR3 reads CASGDGRVNQPQHF. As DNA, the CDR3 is TGTGCCAGCGGGGACGGCAGGGTGAATCAGCCCCAGCATTTT.

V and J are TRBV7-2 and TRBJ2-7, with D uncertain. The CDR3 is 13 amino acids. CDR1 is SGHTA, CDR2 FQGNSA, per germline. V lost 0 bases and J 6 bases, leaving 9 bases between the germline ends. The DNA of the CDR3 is TGTGCCAGCAGCTTAGCTGGGCCAATCGAGCAGTACTTC. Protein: CASSLAGPIEQYF.

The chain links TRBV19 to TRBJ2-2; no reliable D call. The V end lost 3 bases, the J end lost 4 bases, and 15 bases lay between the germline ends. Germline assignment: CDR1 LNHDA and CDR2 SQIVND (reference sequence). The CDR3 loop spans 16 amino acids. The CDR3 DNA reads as TGTGCCAGTAGTATTATCCCCCCTCGAGCCACCGGGGAGCTGTTTTTT. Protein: CASSIIPPRATGELFF.

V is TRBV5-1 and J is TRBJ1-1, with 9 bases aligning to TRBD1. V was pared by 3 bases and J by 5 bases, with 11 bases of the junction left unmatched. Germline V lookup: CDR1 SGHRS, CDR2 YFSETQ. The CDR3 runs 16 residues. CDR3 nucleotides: TGCGCCAGCAGCTCGTCAATACAGGGGGCGATAACTGAAGCTTTCTTT. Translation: CASSSSIQGAITEAFF. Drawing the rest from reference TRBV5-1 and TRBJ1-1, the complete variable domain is KAGVTQTPRYLIKTRGQQVTLSCSPISGHRSVSWYQQTPGQGLQFLFEYFSETQRNKGNFPGRFSGRQFSNSRSEMNVSTLELGDSALYLCASSSSIQGAITEAFFGQGTRLTVV.

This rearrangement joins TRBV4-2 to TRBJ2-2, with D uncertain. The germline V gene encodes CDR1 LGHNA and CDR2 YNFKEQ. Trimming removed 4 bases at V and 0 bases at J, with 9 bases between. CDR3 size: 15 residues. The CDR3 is CASSPPLANTGELFF. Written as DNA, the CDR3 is TGTGCCAGCAGCCCCCCGTTGGCGAACACCGGGGAGCTGTTTTTT.

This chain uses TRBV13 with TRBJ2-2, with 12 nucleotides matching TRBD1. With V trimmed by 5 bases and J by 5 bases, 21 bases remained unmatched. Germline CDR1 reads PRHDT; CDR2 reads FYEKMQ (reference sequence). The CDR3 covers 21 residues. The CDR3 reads CASSPRVVSGQGAKETGELFF. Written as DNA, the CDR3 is TGTGCCAGCAGCCCCAGGGTGGTGTCGGGACAGGGGGCAAAGGAGACCGGGGAGCTGTTTTTT.

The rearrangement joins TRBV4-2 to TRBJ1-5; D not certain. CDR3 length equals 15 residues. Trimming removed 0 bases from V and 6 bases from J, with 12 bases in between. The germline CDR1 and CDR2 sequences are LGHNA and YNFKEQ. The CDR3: CASSQDRGGIQPQHF. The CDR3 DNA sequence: TGTGCCAGCAGCCAAGATCGGGGAGGTATTCAGCCCCAGCATTTT.

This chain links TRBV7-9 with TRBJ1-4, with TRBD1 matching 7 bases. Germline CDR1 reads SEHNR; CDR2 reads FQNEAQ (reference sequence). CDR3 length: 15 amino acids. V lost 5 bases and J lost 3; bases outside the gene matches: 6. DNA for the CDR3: TGTGCCAGCAGCCTAGGGGACAGAGCTAATGAAAAACTGTTTTTT. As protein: CASSLGDRANEKLFF.

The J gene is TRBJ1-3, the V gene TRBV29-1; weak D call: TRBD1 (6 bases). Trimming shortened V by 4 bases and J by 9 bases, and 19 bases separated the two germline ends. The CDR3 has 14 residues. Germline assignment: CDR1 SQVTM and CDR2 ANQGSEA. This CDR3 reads CSVVGPGAMSTIYF. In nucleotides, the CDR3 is TGCAGCGTTGTGGGGCCGGGGGCAATGAGCACCATATATTTT.

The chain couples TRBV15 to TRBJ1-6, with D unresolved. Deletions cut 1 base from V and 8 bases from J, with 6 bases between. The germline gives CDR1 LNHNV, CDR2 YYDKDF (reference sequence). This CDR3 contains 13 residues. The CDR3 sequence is CATSRVGDSPLHF. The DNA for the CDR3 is TGTGCCACCAGCAGAGTTGGGGATTCACCCCTCCACTTT. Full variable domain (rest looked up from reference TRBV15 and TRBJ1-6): DAMVIQNPRYQVTQFGKPVTLSCSQTLNHNVMYWYQQKSSQAPKLLFHYYDKDFNNEADTPDNFQSRRPNTSFCFLDIRSPGLGDTAMYLCATSRVGDSPLHFGNGTRLTVT.

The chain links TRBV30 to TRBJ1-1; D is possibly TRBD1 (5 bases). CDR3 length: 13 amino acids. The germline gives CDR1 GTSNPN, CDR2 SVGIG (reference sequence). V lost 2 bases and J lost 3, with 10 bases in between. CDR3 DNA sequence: TGTGCCTGGAGTCCCGGGACGGACACTGAAGCTTTCTTT. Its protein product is CAWSPGTDTEAFF.

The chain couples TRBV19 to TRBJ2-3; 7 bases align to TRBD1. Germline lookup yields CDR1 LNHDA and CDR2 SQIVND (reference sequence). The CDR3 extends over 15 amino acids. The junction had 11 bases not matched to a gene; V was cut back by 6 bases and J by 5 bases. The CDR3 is CASSDPGQQRDTQYF. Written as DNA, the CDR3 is TGTGCCAGTAGCGATCCGGGACAGCAAAGAGATACGCAGTATTTT.